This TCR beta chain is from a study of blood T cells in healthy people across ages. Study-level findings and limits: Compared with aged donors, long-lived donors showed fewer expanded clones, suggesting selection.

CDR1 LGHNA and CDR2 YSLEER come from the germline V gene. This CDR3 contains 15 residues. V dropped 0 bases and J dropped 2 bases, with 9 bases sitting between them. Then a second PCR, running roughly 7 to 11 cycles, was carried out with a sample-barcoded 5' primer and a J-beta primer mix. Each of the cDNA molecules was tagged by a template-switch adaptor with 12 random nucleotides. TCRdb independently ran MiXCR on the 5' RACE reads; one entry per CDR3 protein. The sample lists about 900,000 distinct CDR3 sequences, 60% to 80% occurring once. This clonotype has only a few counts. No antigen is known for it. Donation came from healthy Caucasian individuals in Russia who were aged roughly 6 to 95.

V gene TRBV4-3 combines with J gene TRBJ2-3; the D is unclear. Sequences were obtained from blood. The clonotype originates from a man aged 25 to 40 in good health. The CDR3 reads CASSQEVSLTDTQYF. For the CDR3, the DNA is TGCGCCAGCAGCCAAGAGGTCAGCCTCACAGATACGCAGTATTTT.